The 18 T cell receptor beta chains below all came from one sample that was sequenced in a study of blood T cell repertoires in COVID-19. Repertoires were generated with immunoSEQ multiplex PCR, while TCRdb's copy carries only in-frame clones and drops some. This sample carries approximately 210,000 clones, 82% of them seen once, and the ten largest clones take around 12%. Source material: peripheral blood. Source of these receptors: a woman in her thirties or forties with acute or convalescent COVID-19.

This chain joins TRBV29-1 and TRBJ2-3; 9 nucleotides line up with TRBD1. The junction had 5 bases not matched to a gene; V was cut back by 7 bases and J by 3 bases. This CDR3 contains 13 residues. In germline, CDR1 is SQVTM, CDR2 ANQGSEA. The CDR3 DNA sequence: TGCAGCGCCGACAGGGGGGCGACAGATACGCAGTATTTT. Protein product: CSADRGATDTQYF.

This sequence joins TRBV10-2 and TRBJ2-5; TRBD1 aligns across 8 bases. The germline gives CDR1 WSHSY, CDR2 SAAADI. J gave up 5 bases and V 2 bases, and 4 bases lay outside the gene matches. The length of the CDR3 is 14 residues. The CDR3 is CASSEQGARETQYF. The CDR3 nucleotides are TGCGCCAGCAGTGAGCAGGGGGCGAGGGAGACCCAGTACTTC.

This clone has a handful of counts. V is TRBV7-2 and J is TRBJ2-7; TRBD2 aligns across 10 bases. V gave up 2 bases and J gave up 2 bases; unmatched junction bases: 15. CDR1 is SGHTA, CDR2 FQGNSA, per germline. The CDR3 consists of 19 residues. The CDR3 region has the DNA TGTGCCAGCAGCTTAAGGTTAGGACTAGCGGACTTCGGGACCTACGAGCAGTACTTC. Amino acids: CASSLRLGLADFGTYEQYF.

This clone has only a few counts. The chain has TRBV18 and TRBJ2-2, with 7 bases aligning to TRBD2. The CDR3 runs 16 residues. V shed 0 bases, J shed 2 bases, and the junction held 3 bases outside the gene matches. The germline V gene encodes CDR1 KGHSH and CDR2 LQKENI. As DNA, the CDR3 is TGTGCCAGCTCACCACCGTCGGGGGGAAACACCGGGGAGCTGTTTTTT. This codes for CASSPPSGGNTGELFF.

This chain connects TRBV6-5 to TRBJ2-7; TRBD1 matches 8 bases. Germline CDR1 is MNHEY and CDR2 is SVGAGI. The V segment lost 5 bases and the J segment 6 bases; nucleotides outside the gene matches: 6. The CDR3 consists of 13 residues. The CDR3: CASSLGQGSEQYF. CDR3 DNA sequence: TGTGCCAGCAGTCTCGGACAGGGCAGCGAGCAGTACTTC.

This chain joins TRBV19 and TRBJ2-7; TRBD1 might be the D (5 bases). CDR3 length: 13 residues. V was shortened by 5 bases and J by 3 bases, with 11 bases between the two germline ends. Germline V gene data show CDR1 as LNHDA and CDR2 as SQIVND (reference sequence). CDR3 amino acids: CASSFGHSYEQYF. The CDR3 nucleotides are TGTGCCAGTAGTTTCGGACACAGCTACGAGCAGTACTTC.

The V gene is TRBV18, the J gene TRBJ2-7; 7 bases are a match to TRBD1. This CDR3 is built from 14 residues. V lost 3 bases, J lost 3 bases, and 5 bases stayed unmatched. CDR1 KGHSH and CDR2 LQKENI come from the germline V gene. Here the CDR3 DNA reads TGTGCCAGCTCACCTTTCCGGGACAGCTACGAGCAGTACTTC. It yields the protein CASSPFRDSYEQYF.

This chain uses TRBV7-7 with TRBJ2-4, with D perhaps TRBD2 (6 bases). The germline V gene has CDR1 SSHAT and CDR2 FNYEAQ (reference sequence). V lost 5 bases and J 4 bases, leaving 18 bases between the germline ends. The CDR3 sequence is 16 residues long. CDR3 residues: CASSPLSSGEKNIQYF. CDR3 nucleotide sequence: TGTGCCAGCAGCCCCCTGTCATCGGGGGAAAAAAACATTCAGTACTTC.

The CDR3 region is CASSLVLVFETQYF. For the CDR3, the DNA is TGTGCCAGCAGCTTAGTTCTTGTTTTTGAGACCCAGTACTTC. The chain is built from TRBV7-2 and TRBJ2-5; D gene unclear. Trimming stripped 1 base from V and 5 bases from J, with 11 bases between. This CDR3 contains 14 residues. Germline V gene data show CDR1 as SGHTA and CDR2 as FQGNSA.

Turning to this clone: Other DNA variants within this sample encode the same CDR3. This chain links TRBV6-1 with TRBJ1-2, with TRBD1 matching over 8 bases. The ends lost 1 base at V and 14 bases at J; junction bases unmatched: 6. The germline CDR1 and CDR2 sequences are MNHNS and SASEGT. This CDR3 contains 12 residues. CDR3 amino acids: CASSEGGTGYTF. CDR3 nucleotides: TGTGCCAGCAGTGAAGGGGGGACAGGTTATACCTTC.

V usage is TRBV29-1 and J usage is TRBJ2-1, with 7 bases aligning to TRBD1. The germline CDR1 and CDR2 sequences are SQVTM and ANQGSEA. The ends lost 3 bases at V and 6 bases at J; junction bases unmatched: 8. The CDR3 extends over 14 amino acids. CDR3 sequence: CSVEFRGPVNEQFF. The CDR3, as DNA: TGCAGCGTTGAGTTTAGGGGGCCGGTCAATGAGCAGTTCTTC.

This clone was counted a few times. The chain carries TRBV19 and TRBJ2-1; no clear D gene. V lost 1 base and J 6 bases, leaving 7 bases between the germline ends. The CDR3 covers 13 residues. From germline, CDR1 is LNHDA and CDR2 SQIVND (reference sequence). CDR3 protein: CASSIGPVNEQFF. The DNA for the CDR3 is TGTGCCAGTAGTATAGGGCCTGTCAATGAGCAGTTCTTC.

The chain uses TRBV19 and TRBJ2-1; TRBD1 aligns across 11 bases. The CDR3 runs to 18 residues. Germline assignment: CDR1 LNHDA and CDR2 SQIVND (reference sequence). After removal of 3 bases from V and 4 bases from J, the junction contained 11 bases not matched to a gene. The CDR3 loop reads CASSILGTGGSRYNEQFF. CDR3 in DNA: TGTGCCAGTAGTATTTTAGGGACAGGGGGATCCCGGTACAATGAGCAGTTCTTC.

This clone was picked up one time. This chain joins TRBV2 and TRBJ1-2; D is unresolved. Germline CDR1 reads SNHLY; CDR2 reads FYNNEI. The V gene lost 5 bases and the J gene lost 8 bases, with 9 bases spanning the gap. The CDR3 extends over 11 amino acids. DNA of the CDR3: TGTGCCAGCAGTTCCTCACGGGGCTACACCTTC. Its protein is CASSSSRGYTF.

The chain joins TRBV24-1 to TRBJ2-5, with 7 bases that match TRBD1. V gave up 3 bases and J gave up 5 bases; unmatched junction bases: 8. Germline V gene lookup returns CDR1 KGHDR and CDR2 SFDVKD. The CDR3 contains 15 residues. The CDR3 here is CATSDTDRVGETQYF. In DNA, the CDR3 is TGTGCCACCAGTGATACCGACAGGGTAGGGGAGACCCAGTACTTC.

This clone was counted a few times. The rearrangement joins TRBV4-2 to TRBJ1-2; D not certain. This CDR3 region has 15 residues. Germline lookup yields CDR1 LGHNA and CDR2 YNFKEQ. Trimming removed 1 base at V and 0 bases at J, with 9 bases between. The CDR3 here is CASSQGGGSNYGYTF. For the CDR3, the DNA is TGTGCCAGCAGCCAAGGAGGCGGGTCTAACTATGGCTACACCTTC.

The J gene is TRBJ1-4, the V gene TRBV4-1; 8 bases align to TRBD1. Germline assignment: CDR1 MGHRA and CDR2 YSYEKL. The CDR3 is 16 amino acids. Germline trimming cut 4 bases from V and 7 bases from J; bases unmatched to any gene: 11. CDR3: CASSPIRAGGFEKLFF. CDR3 DNA: TGCGCCAGCAGCCCCATTAGGGCAGGGGGCTTTGAAAAACTGTTTTTT.

The chain couples TRBV10-3 to TRBJ2-4; TRBD1 is a possible D gene (5 bases). Trimming removed 3 bases at V and 4 bases at J, with 13 bases between. Germline CDR1 and CDR2: ENHRY and SYGVKD. This CDR3 region has 15 residues. The CDR3: CAISETFRTKNIQYF. Here the CDR3 DNA reads TGTGCCATCAGTGAAACCTTCAGGACAAAAAACATTCAGTACTTC.